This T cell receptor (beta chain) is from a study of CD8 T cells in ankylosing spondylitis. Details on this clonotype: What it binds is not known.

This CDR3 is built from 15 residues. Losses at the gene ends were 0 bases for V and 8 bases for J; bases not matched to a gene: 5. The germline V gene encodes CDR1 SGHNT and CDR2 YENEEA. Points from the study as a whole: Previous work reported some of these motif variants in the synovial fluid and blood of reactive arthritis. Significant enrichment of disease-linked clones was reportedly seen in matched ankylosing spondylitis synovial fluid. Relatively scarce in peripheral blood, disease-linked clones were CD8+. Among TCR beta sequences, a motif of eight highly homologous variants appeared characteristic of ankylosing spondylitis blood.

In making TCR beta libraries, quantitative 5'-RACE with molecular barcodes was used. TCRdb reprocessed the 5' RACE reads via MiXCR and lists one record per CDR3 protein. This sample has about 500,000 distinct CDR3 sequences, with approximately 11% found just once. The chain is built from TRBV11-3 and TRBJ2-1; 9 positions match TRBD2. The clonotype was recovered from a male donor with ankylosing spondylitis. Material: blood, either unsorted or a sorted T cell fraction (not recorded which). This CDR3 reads CASSLEGTSRDEQFF. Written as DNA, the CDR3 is TGTGCCAGCAGCTTAGAGGGGACTAGCAGGGATGAGCAGTTCTTC.